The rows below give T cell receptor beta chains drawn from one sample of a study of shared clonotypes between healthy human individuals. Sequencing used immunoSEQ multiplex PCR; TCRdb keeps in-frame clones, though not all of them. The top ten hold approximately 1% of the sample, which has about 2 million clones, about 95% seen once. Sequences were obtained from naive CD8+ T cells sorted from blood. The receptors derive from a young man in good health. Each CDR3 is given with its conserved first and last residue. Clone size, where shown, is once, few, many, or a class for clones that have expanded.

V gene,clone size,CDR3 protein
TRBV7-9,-,CAGGENTEAFF
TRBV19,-,CASSTRGTGLNTEAFF
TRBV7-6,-,CASSSATQRVYEQYF
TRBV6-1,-,CASSGWTGGASQPQHF
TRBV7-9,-,CASSPPTLNTEAFF
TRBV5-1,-,CASSVGTGANEQYF
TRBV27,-,CASSLQDTYEQYF
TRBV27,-,CASSLKPSYEQYF
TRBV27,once,CASRDTVNEQFF
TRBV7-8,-,CASSLAPSGGPDTQYF
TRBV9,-,CASSEQGDEQFF
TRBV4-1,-,CASSHDSGAYEQYF
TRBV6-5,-,CASSYGSEYEQYF
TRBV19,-,CASSMGQGIIYEQYF
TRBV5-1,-,CASSSSGISYEQYF
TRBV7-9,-,CASSSAAGDRVGYTF
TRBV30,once,CAMAGQSNTEAFF
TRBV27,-,CASSASTRGGELFF
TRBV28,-,CASSARKGQGLGDTQYF
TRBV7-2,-,CASSLAAGLAGEYEQYF
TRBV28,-,CASSPEVGQGPTEAFF
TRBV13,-,CASSVGAGGEDTQYF
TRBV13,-,CASSPQGREGGYEQYF
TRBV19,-,CASSITDNTEAFF
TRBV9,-,CASSVTPGGSVADTQYF
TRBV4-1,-,CASSHRLAGGYNEQFF
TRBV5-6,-,CASSIQLAGAYEQYF
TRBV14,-,CASSQGGQGIYEQYF
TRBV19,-,CASTLAGSYEQYF
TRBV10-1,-,CASSELVKGDTQYF
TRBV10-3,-,CAISGQGAIEQYF
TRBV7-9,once,CASSGVRSEQYF
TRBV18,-,CASSPGTGELFF
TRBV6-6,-,CASSYVLAGGTDTQYF
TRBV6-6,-,CASSATVMNTEAFF
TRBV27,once,CASSPGGAYNEQFF
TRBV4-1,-,CASSQEASPLRETQYF
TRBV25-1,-,CASRPSGAPYGYTF
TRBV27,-,CASSLAPGELFF
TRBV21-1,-,CASSKRGQGYLENTGELFF
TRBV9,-,CASSVAGGNTDTQYF
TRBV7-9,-,CASSSAFVDTQYF
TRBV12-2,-,CASRSPRDSSKEDTEAFF